One T cell receptor (beta chain) is described in this entry. This sample stems from a study of shared clonotypes between healthy human individuals. Per the germline V gene, CDR1 is MGHRA and CDR2 is YSYEKL. This CDR3 comprises 16 residues. V was pared by 1 base and J by 2 bases, with 13 bases between. Clones were sequenced by immunoSEQ multiplex PCR, and TCRdb holds only the in-frame ones, with some missing. This sample has over a million clones, with approximately 98.5% found just once. The V gene is TRBV4-1, the J gene TRBJ2-3; possibly TRBD2 for D (6 bases). Sequenced material: naive CD4+ T cells sorted from blood. Described subset: CD45RA+ positively selected. The receptor comes from a young man in good health. CDR3 nucleotides: TGCGCCAGCAGCCAAGGGTTAGCGGAGTCCACAGATACGCAGTATTTT. It encodes CASSQGLAESTDTQYF.